This TCR beta chain stems from a study of shared clonotypes between healthy human individuals. General observations from the study: Relative to their counterparts shared across all four donors, non-shared clonotypes exhibited diminished generation probabilities.

This clone has just a few counts. Its cognate antigen is unknown. Only in-frame clones appear in the TCRdb table, and some are missing; sequencing was by immunoSEQ multiplex PCR. This repertoire shows about 1.5 million clones, about 98% found once; its top ten account for roughly 0.45%. Material for sequencing was naive CD4+ T cells sorted from blood. Specified subset: CD45RA+ positively selected. The source is a young man in good health.

CDR3 amino acids: CASSSFEYGDEKLFF. The DNA for the CDR3 is TGTGCCAGCAGTTCTTTCGAGTATGGAGACGAAAAACTGTTTTTT. The chain carries TRBV28 and TRBJ1-4; the D is unclear. CDR3 length equals 15 residues. V was clipped by 4 bases and J by 8 bases, with 17 bases between them. CDR1 is MDHEN and CDR2 is SYDVKM in the germline V gene.